This T cell receptor (beta chain) was found in a study of blood T cell repertoires in COVID-19 (TCRdb year 2020). At the level of the whole study: The collaborator samples originated in the United States, Italy and Spain and spanned the acute and convalescent phases of COVID-19. The material from the prospective study consisted of cDNA or gDNA derived from T cells, B-cell-depleted T cells, or PBMCs. The dataset comprised deeply sampled blood TCRbeta repertoires from subjects exposed to, actively infected with, or recovered from COVID-19. The repertoires were released in a freely available public database intended as a resource for research on the immune response to SARS-CoV-2. Samples were obtained from the ongoing ImmuneRACE study (first 160 participants) and from 1,000 to 1,500 subjects provided by 6 global collaborators. Sample metadata almost always included a de-identified subject ID, COVID-19 status, age in years and sex. Where HLA class I and class II types were available, the types were taken from metadata supplied by the sample provider, not from assay-based typing.

What the research found in general, with its limitations: How much clinical and demographic metadata was included differed by source and by participant, and the metadata was provided uncurated.

The immunoSEQ Assay, a bias-controlled multiplex PCR, was used to amplify TCRbeta CDR3 regions from genomic DNA. In the original analysis: The number of nucleated cells in each sample was estimated from the amplification of reference gene primers within the assay. To quantify the absolute abundance of each unique TCRbeta CDR3 rearrangement, sequence reads were collapsed and filtered. For each sample, productive Simpson clonality was calculated as the square root of Simpson's diversity index across productive rearrangements. TCRdb obtained this table from immuneACCESS and retained in-frame rearrangements with V and J assigned. These tables miss some clones; where compared with another copy, unresolved V genes account for less than half of the shortfall, and the remainder is unexplained. That table is the source of V, J and clone size, and D and trimming were worked out from the DNA. The sample contains about 200,000 clones, more than 75% of them found a single time. The ten largest clones add up to over 7% of the sample.

Regarding this clone: Its binding antigen is unknown. The record has no base qualities; no much larger clone is one base away.

At one collaborating source in Seattle, patients were enrolled during active infection and were followed longitudinally through the course of disease. Each collaborating institution followed its own protocols to collect whole blood in K2EDTA tubes. Collaborator samples were shipped for TCRbeta analysis as frozen whole blood, isolated PBMCs, or DNA extracted from either sample type. Between the V and J ends, shortened by 4 bases and 7 bases respectively, the junction contains 22 bases. Per the germline V gene, SGHDN is the CDR1 and FVKESK is the CDR2. Inclusive of the bounding cysteine and phenylalanine, the CDR3 is 16 residues long. This entry keeps only the CDR3 DNA: 48 bases, framed from base 1.

Rearrangement joined TRBV14 to TRBJ1-2; the D gene cannot be resolved reliably. The receptor comes from a woman of 80 years or more with COVID-19, enrolled during active disease. Input material: peripheral blood. The DNA sequence is TGTGCCAGCAGCCCCGCGGGCCCATTTCTATTGGGTGGCTACACCTTC. It specifies CASSPAGPFLLGGYTF.